A selection of T cell receptor beta chains follows, all from one sample in a study of T-cell reconstitution after alpha-beta-depleted transplantation in children. Each CDR3 protein gets one entry after TCRdb re-called the PCR reads with MiXCR. The sample records about a million distinct CDR3 sequences, 25% to 35% being singletons. Sequenced here: PBMCs, mostly from graft donor cells, sampled 360 days after TCRalphabeta/CD19-depleted stem cell transplant. All receptors derive from a boy in the first two years of life who had a stem cell transplant for SCID, so the T cells may come from the graft donor. Both conserved end residues are part of each CDR3. The D gene is left open where the match is weak. Size values are once, few and many counts, or a class for expanded clones, and some rows have none.

d_call,v_call,j_call,clone_size,cdr3_aa,cdr3_nt
TRBD2,TRBV5-1,TRBJ2-3,few,CASSFFTLAGYSTDTQYF,TGCGCCAGCAGCTTTTTCACCCTAGCGGGGTATAGCACAGATACGCAGTATTTT
.,TRBV29-1,TRBJ1-3,.,CSVHQASGNTIYF,TGCAGCGTCCATCAAGCATCTGGAAACACCATATATTTT
TRBD1,TRBV12-3/TRBV12-4,TRBJ1-4,.,CASSLRDRGSEKLFF,TGTGCCAGCAGTCTGCGGGACAGGGGGAGCGAAAAACTGTTTTTT
.,TRBV7-2,TRBJ2-1,.,CASSLEAGVPEQFF,TGTGCCAGCAGCTTAGAAGCCGGGGTGCCTGAGCAGTTCTTC
.,TRBV5-1,TRBJ2-1,few,CASSDVTAAYNEQFF,TGCGCCAGCAGCGATGTGACAGCAGCCTACAATGAGCAGTTCTTC
.,TRBV3-1,TRBJ2-7,.,CASSQDPRSYEQYF,TGTGCCAGCAGCCAAGATCCCCGCTCCTACGAGCAGTACTTC
.,TRBV10-2,TRBJ2-1,.,CASSDGGLYNEQFF,TGCGCCAGCAGTGATGGGGGCCTCTACAATGAGCAGTTCTTC
.,TRBV19,TRBJ2-2,.,CASSIAFNTGELFF,TGTGCCAGTAGTATCGCCTTTAACACCGGGGAGCTGTTTTTT
TRBD1,TRBV2,TRBJ1-4,.,CASSERDRGRTNEKLFF,TGTGCCAGCAGTGAAAGGGACAGGGGGCGGACTAATGAAAAACTGTTTTTT
TRBD1,TRBV5-1,TRBJ1-2,.,CASSLDGQGAYRGYTF,TGCGCCAGCAGCTTGGATGGACAGGGGGCGTACCGTGGCTACACCTTC
.,TRBV12-3/TRBV12-4,TRBJ2-3,.,CASSFLARGTDTQYF,TGTGCCAGCAGTTTCCTAGCGCGGGGCACAGATACGCAGTATTTT